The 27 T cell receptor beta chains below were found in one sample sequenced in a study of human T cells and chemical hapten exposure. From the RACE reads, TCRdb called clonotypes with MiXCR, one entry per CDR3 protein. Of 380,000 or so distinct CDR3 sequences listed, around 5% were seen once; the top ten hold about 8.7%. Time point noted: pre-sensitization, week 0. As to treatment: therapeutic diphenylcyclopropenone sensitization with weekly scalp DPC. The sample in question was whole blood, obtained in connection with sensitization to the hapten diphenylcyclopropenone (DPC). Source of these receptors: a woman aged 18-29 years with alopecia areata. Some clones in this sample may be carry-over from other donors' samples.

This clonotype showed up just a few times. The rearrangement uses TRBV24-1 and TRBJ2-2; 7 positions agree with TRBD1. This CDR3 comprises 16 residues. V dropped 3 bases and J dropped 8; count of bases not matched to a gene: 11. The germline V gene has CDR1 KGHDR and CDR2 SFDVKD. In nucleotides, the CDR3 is TGTGCCACCAGTGATAGATCGACAGGGCCGTCAGGGGAGCTGTTTTTT. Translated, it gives CATSDRSTGPSGELFF.

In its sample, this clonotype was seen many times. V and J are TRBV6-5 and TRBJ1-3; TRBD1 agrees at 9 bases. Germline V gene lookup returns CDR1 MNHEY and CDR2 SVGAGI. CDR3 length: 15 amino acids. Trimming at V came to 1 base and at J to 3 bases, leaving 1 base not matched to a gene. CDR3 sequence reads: CASSYYRGLGNTIYF. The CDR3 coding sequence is TGTGCCAGCAGTTACTACAGGGGGCTTGGAAACACCATATATTTT.

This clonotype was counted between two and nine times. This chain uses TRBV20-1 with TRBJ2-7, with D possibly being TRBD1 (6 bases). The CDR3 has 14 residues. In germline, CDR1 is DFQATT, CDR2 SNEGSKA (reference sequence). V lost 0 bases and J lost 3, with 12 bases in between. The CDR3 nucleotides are TGCAGTGCTAGAGAGAGGGACAACCTCTACGAGCAGTACTTC. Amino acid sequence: CSARERDNLYEQYF.

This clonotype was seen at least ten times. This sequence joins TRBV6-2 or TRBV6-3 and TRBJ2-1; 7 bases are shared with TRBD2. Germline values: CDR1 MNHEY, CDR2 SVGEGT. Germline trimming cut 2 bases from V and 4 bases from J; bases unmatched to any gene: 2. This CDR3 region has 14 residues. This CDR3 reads CASSYGGEYNEQFF. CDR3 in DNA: TGTGCCAGCAGTTACGGGGGGGAGTACAATGAGCAGTTCTTC.

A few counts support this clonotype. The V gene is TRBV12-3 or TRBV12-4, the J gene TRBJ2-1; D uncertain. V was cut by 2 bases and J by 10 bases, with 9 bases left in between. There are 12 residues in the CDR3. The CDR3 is CASSLLPGEQFF. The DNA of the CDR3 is TGTGCCAGCAGTTTACTCCCCGGGGAGCAGTTCTTC.

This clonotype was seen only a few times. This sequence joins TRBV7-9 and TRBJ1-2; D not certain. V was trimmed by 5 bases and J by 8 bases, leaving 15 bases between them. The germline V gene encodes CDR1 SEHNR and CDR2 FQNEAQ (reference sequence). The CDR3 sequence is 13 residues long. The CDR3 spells CASSPLLARGYTF. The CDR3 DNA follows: TGTGCCAGCAGCCCCCTACTCGCAAGGGGCTACACCTTC.

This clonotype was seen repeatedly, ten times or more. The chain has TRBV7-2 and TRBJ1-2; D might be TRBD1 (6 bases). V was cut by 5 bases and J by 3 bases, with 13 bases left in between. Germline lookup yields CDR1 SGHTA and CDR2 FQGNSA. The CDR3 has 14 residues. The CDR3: CASSRQEEHYGYTF. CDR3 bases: TGTGCCAGCAGCAGACAGGAAGAACACTATGGCTACACCTTC.

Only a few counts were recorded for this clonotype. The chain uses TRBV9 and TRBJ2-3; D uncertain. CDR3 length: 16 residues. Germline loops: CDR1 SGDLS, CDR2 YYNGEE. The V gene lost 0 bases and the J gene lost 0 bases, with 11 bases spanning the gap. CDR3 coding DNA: TGTGCCAGCAGCGTAGAGGACGGCTCTAGCACAGATACGCAGTATTTT. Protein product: CASSVEDGSSTDTQYF. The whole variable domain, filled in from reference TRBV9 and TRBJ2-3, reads DSGVTQTPKHLITATGQRVTLRCSPRSGDLSVYWYQQSLDQGLQFLIQYYNGEERAKGNILERFSAQQFPDLHSELNLSSLELGDSALYFCASSVEDGSSTDTQYFGPGTRLTVL.

Written as DNA, the CDR3 is TGCGCCACCTCGGCTCTGCTGAACACTGAAGCTTTCTTT. This codes for CATSALLNTEAFF. The V call is TRBV5-1, the J call TRBJ1-1, with D uncertain. Trimming removed 9 bases at V and 0 bases at J, with 12 bases between. The CDR3 is 13 amino acids. Germline lookup yields CDR1 SGHRS and CDR2 YFSETQ.

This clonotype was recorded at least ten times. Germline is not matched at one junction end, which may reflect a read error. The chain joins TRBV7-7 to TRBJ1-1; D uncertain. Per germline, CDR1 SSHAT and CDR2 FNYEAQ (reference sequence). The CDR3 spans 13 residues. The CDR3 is CASSRLGDTEAFF. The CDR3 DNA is TGTGCTAGCAGCCGATTAGGTGACACTGAAGCTTTCTTT.

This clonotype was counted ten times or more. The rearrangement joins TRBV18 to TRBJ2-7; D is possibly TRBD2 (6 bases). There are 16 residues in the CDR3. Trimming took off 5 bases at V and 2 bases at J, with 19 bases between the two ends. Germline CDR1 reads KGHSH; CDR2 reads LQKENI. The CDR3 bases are TGTGCCAGCTCAAGAGGCGGGGCGACTATGACCTACGAGCAGTACTTC. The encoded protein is CASSRGGATMTYEQYF.

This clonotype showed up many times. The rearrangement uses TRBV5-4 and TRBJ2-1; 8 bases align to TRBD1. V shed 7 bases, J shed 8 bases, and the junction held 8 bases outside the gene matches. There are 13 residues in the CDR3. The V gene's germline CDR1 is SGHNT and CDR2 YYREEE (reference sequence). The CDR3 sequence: CASGRTGSDEQFF. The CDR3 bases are TGTGCCAGCGGGCGGACAGGGTCTGATGAGCAGTTCTTC.

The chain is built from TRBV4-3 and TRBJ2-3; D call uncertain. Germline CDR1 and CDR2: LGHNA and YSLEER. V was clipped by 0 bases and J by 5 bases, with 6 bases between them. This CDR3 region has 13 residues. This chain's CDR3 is CASSQDKLDTQYF. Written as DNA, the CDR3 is TGCGCCAGCAGCCAAGATAAGCTAGATACGCAGTATTTT.

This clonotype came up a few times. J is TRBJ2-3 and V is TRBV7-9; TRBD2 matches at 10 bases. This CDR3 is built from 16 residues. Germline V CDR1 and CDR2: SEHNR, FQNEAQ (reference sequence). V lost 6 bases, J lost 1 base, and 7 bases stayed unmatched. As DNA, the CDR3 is TGTGCCAGCAGTCCCGGGACTAGCGCCCGCACAGATACGCAGTATTTT. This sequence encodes CASSPGTSARTDTQYF.

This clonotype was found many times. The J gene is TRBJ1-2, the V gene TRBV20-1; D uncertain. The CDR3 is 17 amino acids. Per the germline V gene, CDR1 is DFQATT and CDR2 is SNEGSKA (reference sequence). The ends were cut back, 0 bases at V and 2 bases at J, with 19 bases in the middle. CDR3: CSARDRVGQLANYGYTF. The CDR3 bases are TGCAGTGCTAGAGATAGAGTCGGGCAGCTCGCAAACTATGGCTACACCTTC.

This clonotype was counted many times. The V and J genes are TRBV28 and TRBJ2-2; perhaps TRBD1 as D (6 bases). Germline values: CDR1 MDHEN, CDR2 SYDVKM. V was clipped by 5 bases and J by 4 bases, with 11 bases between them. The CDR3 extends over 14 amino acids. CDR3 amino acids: CASSTTGITGELFF. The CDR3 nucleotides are TGTGCCAGCAGTACCACAGGGATCACCGGGGAGCTGTTTTTT.

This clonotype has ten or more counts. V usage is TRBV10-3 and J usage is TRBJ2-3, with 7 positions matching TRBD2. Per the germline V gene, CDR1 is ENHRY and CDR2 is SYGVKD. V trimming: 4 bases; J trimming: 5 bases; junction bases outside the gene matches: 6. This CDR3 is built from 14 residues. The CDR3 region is CAISGTSNIDTQYF. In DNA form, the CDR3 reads TGTGCCATCAGTGGGACTAGTAATATAGATACGCAGTATTTT.

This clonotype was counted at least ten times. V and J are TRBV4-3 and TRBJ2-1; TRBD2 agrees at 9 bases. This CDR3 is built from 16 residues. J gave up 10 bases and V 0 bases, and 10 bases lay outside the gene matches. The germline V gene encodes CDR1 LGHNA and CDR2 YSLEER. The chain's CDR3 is CASSQEGASGIDEQFF. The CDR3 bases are TGCGCCAGCAGCCAAGAGGGGGCTAGCGGGATCGACGAGCAGTTCTTC.

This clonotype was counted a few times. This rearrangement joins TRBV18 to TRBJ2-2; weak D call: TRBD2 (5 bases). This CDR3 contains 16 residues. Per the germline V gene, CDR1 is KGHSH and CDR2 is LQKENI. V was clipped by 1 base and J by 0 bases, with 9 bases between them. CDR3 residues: CASSPRRTTNTGELFF. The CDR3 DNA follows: TGTGCCAGCTCACCACGGAGGACCACGAACACCGGGGAGCTGTTTTTT. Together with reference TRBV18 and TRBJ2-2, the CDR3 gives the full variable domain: NAGVMQNPRHLVRRRGQEARLRCSPMKGHSHVYWYRQLPEEGLKFMVYLQKENIIDESGMPKERFSAEFPKEGPSILRIQQVVRGDSAAYFCASSPRRTTNTGELFFGEGSRLTVL.

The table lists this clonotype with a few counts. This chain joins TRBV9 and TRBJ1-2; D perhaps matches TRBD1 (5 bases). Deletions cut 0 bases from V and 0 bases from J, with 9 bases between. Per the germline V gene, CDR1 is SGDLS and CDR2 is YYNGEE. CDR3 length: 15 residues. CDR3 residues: CASSVGAGTNYGYTF. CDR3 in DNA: TGTGCCAGCAGCGTAGGGGCAGGGACTAACTATGGCTACACCTTC. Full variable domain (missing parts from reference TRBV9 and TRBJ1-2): DSGVTQTPKHLITATGQRVTLRCSPRSGDLSVYWYQQSLDQGLQFLIQYYNGEERAKGNILERFSAQQFPDLHSELNLSSLELGDSALYFCASSVGAGTNYGYTFGSGTRLTVV.

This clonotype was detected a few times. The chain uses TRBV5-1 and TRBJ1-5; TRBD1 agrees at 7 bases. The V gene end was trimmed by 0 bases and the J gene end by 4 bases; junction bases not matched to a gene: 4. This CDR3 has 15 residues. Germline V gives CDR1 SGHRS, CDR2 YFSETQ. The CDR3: CASSLGDSENQPQHF. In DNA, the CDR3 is TGCGCCAGCAGCTTGGGGGACAGCGAAAATCAGCCCCAGCATTTT.

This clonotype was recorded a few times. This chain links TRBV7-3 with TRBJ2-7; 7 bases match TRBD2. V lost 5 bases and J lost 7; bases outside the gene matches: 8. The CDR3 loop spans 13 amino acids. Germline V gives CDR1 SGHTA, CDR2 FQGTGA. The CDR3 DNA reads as TGTGCCAGCAGCACCGGGGGGTCCGGAGAGCAGTACTTC. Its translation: CASSTGGSGEQYF. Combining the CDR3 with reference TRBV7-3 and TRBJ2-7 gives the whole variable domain GAGVSQTPSNKVTEKGKYVELRCDPISGHTALYWYRQSLGQGPEFLIYFQGTGAADDSGLPNDRFFAVRPEGSVSTLKIQRTERGDSAVYLCASSTGGSGEQYFGPGTRLTVT.

This chain's CDR3 is CSAGRGSNSNQPQHF. CDR3 bases: TGCAGTGCCGGAAGGGGTTCCAATAGCAATCAGCCCCAGCATTTT. The J gene is TRBJ1-5, the V gene TRBV20-1; a possible D gene is TRBD1 (5 bases). The CDR3 extends over 15 amino acids. Trimming removed 6 bases at V and 0 bases at J, with 15 bases between. Germline assignment: CDR1 DFQATT and CDR2 SNEGSKA (reference sequence).

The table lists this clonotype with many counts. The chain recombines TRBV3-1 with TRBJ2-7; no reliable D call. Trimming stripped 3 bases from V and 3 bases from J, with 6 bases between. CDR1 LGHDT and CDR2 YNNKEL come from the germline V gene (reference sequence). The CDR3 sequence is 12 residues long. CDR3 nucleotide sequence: TGTGCCAGCAGCCAGGCTCTCTACGAGCAGTACTTC. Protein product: CASSQALYEQYF.

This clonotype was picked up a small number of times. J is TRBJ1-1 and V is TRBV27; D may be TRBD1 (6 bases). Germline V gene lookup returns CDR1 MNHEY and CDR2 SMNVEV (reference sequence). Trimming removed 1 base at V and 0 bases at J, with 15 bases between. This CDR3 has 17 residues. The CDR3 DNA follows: TGTGCCAGCAGTTTATACAGGGTTCAGGGCTTGAACACTGAAGCTTTCTTT. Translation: CASSLYRVQGLNTEAFF.

The CDR3 reads CATAQYNEQFF. Here the CDR3 DNA reads TGTGCCACCGCCCAATACAATGAGCAGTTCTTC. This sequence joins TRBV24-1 and TRBJ2-1, with D unresolved. The germline V gene encodes CDR1 KGHDR and CDR2 SFDVKD. V was shortened by 9 bases and J by 4 bases, with 6 bases between the two germline ends. The CDR3 contains 11 residues.

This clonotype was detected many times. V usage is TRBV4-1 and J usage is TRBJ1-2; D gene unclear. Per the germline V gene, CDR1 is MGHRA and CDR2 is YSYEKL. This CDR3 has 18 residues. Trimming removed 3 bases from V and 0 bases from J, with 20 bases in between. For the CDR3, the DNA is TGCGCCAGCAGCCAGGGTTCAGCGAGGACTGCAGCTAACTATGGCTACACCTTC. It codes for CASSQGSARTAANYGYTF.